This T cell receptor beta chain was recovered during a study of CD8+ T cells in alopecia areata listed by TCRdb under 2018. About the study as a whole: The treated patients took part in an open-label pilot trial in which moderate-to-severe alopecia areata was treated with oral tofacitinib at 5 to 10 mg twice daily. Tofacitinib was given for 6 to 18 months, followed by 6 months of follow-up off drug to assess delayed response and recurrence. In treated patients, disease severity was measured using the SALT score, which gives the percentage of scalp surface area affected. The study used high-throughput TCRbeta sequencing to examine T cell clonal expansion in alopecia areata, in both the C3H/HeJ mouse model and human patients. On the human side, TCRbeta sequencing was run on scalp tissue and on sorted CD4+ and CD8+ peripheral blood T cells from healthy controls and from alopecia areata patients with either patchy or totalis/universalis disease. Patients on tofacitinib were biopsied at baseline and after 4 and 24 weeks of treatment, and several of the patients also had a later scalp biopsy. Clonality in the scalp was compared among normal scalp (n=4), patchy alopecia areata scalp (n=8), and alopecia totalis/universalis scalp (n=8). RNA was obtained with the PAXgene miRNA kit for fixed scalp, the miRNeasy kit for PBMCs, and the RNeasy kit for mouse skin. Amplification of TCRbeta CDR3 regions was done by immunoSEQ multiplex PCR using 35 Vbeta forward primers and 13 Jbeta reverse primers.

The germline V gene (reference sequence) sets CDR1 to LNHNV and CDR2 to YYDKDF. V and J are truncated by 2 bases and 4 bases respectively, leaving an intervening sequence of 9 bases. The CDR3 spans 13 residues, from the cysteine through the phenylalanine. Only CDR3 DNA is held: 39 bases, read in frame from base 1. The library was built by means of the immunoSEQ multiplex PCR assay. RNA was extracted from all samples and reverse transcribed into cDNA as template for TCR sequencing. First-strand cDNA was synthesized using SuperScript III with a 2:1 mix of oligo-dT and random hexamers. A synthetic immune receptor repertoire was used to gauge amplification bias, and whatever bias remained was removed computationally. Concerning the study's data processing: After raw reads were preprocessed to remove errors, the CDR3 was defined following IMGT conventions as running from the conserved cysteine to phenylalanine. Clonality was calculated as 1 minus Shannon entropy normalized by log2 of the number of productive unique TCRs. Scalp TCRbeta sequences were cross-referenced with sorted blood CD4 and CD8 repertoires so that the CD4 or CD8 identity of scalp clones could be inferred. The clones in this table, taken by TCRdb from immuneACCESS, are in-frame only. Not every clone is retained; where verified, under half of the shortfall comes from an unresolved V gene, and the cause of the rest is unknown. V and J calls plus clone size are reproduced from that table; the DNA served to infer D and trimming. The sample contains more than 90,000 clones, around 55% of them found a single time. The ten largest make up about 16% of the sample.

The sample's time point, from its label and the paper: 4 weeks on oral tofacitinib. The label giving this sample's treatment or condition can be read as: oral pan-JAK inhibitor, 5-10 mg twice daily. Lesional scalp punch biopsies and peripheral blood were obtained from alopecia areata patients. PBMCs were isolated by density centrifugation and stained for CD3, CD4 and CD8, and CD4+ and CD8+ T cells were sorted on a FACSAria. On this clone itself: Its antigen has not been determined. Base-call qualities are not available, and no considerably larger clone is one nucleotide away.

What the work shows at the level of the full study, not this receptor alone: Resident alphabeta T cells in normal human skin are also sequenced, complicating scalp TCR repertoire analysis, unlike mouse skin dominated by gammadelta T cells. Because the treated cohort was small and included a single nonresponder, larger studies are needed to assess links between baseline CD8+ expansion and response. Tofacitinib significantly decreased scalp clonality and the number of expanded CD8+ clones among the top 100 scalp clones. Compared with mice, TCR sequences shared between patients were less clear, possibly partly because of HLA diversity across the patient population. Compared with normal scalp, lesional scalp had higher clonality and more expanded CD8+ clones, particularly in alopecia totalis/universalis, a pattern that suggests antigenic drive. During tofacitinib treatment, many expanded lesional clones stuck around in both scalp and blood, and this persistence may partly explain why relapse happens after treatment is stopped.

The V and J genes are TRBV15 and TRBJ2-7; TRBD1 could be the D gene, as 5 bases match. This receptor was identified in a human donor with alopecia areata. The sequencing used CD8+ T cells sorted from blood, collected at week 4, from a patient treated with tofacitinib. This receptor has the CDR3 CATSRQGEYEQYF. The bases are TGTGCCACCAGCAGACAGGGCGAATACGAGCAGTACTTC.